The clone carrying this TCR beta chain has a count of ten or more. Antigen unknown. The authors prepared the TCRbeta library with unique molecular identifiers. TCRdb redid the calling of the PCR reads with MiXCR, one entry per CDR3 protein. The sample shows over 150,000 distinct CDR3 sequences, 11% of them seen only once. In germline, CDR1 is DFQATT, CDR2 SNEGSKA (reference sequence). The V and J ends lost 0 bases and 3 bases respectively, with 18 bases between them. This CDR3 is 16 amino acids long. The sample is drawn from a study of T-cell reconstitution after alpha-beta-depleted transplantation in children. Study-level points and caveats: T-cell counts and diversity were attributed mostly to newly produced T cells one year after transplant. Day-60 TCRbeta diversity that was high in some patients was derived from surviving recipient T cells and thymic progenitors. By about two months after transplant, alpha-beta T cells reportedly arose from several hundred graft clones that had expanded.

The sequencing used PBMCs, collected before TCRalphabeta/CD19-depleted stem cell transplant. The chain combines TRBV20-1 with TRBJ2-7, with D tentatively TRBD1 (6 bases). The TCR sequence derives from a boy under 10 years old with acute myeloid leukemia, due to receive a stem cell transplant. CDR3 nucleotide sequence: TGCAGTGCTAGAGAGGGGTTGGGGACACCTTACTACGAGCAGTACTTC. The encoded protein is CSAREGLGTPYYEQYF.